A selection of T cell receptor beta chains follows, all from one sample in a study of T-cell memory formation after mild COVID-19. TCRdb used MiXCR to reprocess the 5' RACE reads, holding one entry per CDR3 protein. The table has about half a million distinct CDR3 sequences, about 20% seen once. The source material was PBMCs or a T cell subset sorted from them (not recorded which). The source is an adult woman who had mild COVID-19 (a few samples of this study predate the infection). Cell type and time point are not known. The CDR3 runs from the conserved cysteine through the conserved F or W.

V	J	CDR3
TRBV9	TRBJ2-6	CASSVAPSVGANVLTF
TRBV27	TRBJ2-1	CASSPLAGGFEQFF
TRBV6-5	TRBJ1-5	CASSWDRGGSQPQHF
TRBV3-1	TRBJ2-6	CASSQALSGANVLTF
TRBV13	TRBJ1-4	CASSLRQGWDNEKLFF
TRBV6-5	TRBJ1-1	CASSYSGLWGVNTEAFF
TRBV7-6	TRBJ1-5	CASSFSALSGQPQHF
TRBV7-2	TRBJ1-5	CASSLWTDSNQPQHF
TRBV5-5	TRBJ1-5	CASSLNTGGGSNQPQHF
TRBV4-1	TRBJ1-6	CASSQVRHSLNSPLHF
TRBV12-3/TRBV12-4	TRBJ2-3	CASRAGTSTFDTQYF
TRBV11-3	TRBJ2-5	CASSSLAGGPSETQYF
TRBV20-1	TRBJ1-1	CSASPGTGGNTEAFF
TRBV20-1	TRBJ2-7	CSARGRGLGYEQYF
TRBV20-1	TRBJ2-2	CSASPTQVTGELFF
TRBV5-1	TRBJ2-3	CASSLVWAKSTDTQYF
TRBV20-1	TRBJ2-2	CSARDLPTRGRAGELFF
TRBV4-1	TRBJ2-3	CASSRGPRTDTQYF
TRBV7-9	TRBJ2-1	CASSPQDRGNHNEQFF
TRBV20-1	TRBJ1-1	CSESVNTEAFF
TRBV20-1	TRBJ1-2	CSARRYREVDYGYTF
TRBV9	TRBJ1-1	CASSGESMNTEAFF
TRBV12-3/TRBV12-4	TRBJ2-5	CASSSGLAGRGSETQYF
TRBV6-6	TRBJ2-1	CASSSQSGASPGNEQFF
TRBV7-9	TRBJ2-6	CASSQEDSGANVLTF
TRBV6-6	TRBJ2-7	CASSYPGGASYEQYF
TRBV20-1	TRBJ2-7	CSASRAGSTYEQYF
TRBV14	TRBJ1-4	CASSPPRNRGEKLFF
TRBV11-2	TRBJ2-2	CASSPGLAGGPGNTGELFF
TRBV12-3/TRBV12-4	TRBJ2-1	CASSLLAGENNEQFF
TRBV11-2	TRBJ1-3	CASSRGNTIYF
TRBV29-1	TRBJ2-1	CSVGTGTSVYNEQFF
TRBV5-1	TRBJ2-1	CASSMDQNNEQFF
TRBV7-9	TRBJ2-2	CASSQSPGAGELFF
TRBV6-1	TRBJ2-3	CASSGGRDADTQYF
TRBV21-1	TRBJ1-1	CASSKARGGRNTEAFF
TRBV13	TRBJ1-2	CASSLGRGDGYTF
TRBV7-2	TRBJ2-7	CASSLTLASEQYF
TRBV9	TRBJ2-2	CASTVRGHGELFF
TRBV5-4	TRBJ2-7	CASSFQDRSSYEQYF
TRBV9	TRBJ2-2	CASSVGGSGPGELFF
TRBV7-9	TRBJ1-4	CASSLESQGYEKLFF
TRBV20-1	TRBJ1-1	CSARPLGQANTEAFF
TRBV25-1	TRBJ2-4	CASSELRNIQYF
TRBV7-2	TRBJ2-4	CASSLASGGGLGNIQYF
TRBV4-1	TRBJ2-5	CASSQGGLALETQYF
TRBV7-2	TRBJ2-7	CASSPTGSHSEQYF
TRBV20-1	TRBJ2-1	CSARALLSSGDKGSYNEQFF